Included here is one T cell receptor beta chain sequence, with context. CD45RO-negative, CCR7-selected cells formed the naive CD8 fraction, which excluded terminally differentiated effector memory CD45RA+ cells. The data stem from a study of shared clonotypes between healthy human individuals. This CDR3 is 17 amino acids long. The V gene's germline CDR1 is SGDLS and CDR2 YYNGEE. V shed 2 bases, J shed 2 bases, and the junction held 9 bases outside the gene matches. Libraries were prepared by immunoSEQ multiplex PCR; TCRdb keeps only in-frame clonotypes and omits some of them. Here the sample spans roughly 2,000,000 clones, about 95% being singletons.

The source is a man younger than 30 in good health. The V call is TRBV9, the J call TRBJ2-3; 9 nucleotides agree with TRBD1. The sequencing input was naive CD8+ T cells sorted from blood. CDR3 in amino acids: CASSVPRTGEFTDTQYF. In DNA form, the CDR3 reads TGTGCCAGCAGCGTCCCACGGACAGGGGAATTCACAGATACGCAGTATTTT. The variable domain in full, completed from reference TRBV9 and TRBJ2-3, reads DSGVTQTPKHLITATGQRVTLRCSPRSGDLSVYWYQQSLDQGLQFLIQYYNGEERAKGNILERFSAQQFPDLHSELNLSSLELGDSALYFCASSVPRTGEFTDTQYFGPGTRLTVL.